The clone carrying this T cell receptor (beta chain) was seen ten or more times. Its antigen is still unknown. This record comes from a study of T-cell reconstitution after alpha-beta-depleted transplantation in children. Study results and limitations: Hyperexpanded clones declined; after one year, newly produced T cells mostly supplied diversity.

The CDR3 is 18 amino acids. The V and J ends lost 3 bases and 3 bases, in that order; junction bases with no gene match: 15. Per germline, CDR1 DFQATT and CDR2 SNEGSKA (reference sequence). Researchers prepared the TCRbeta library using unique molecular identifiers, the study reports. TCRdb re-called the PCR reads with MiXCR, one entry per CDR3 protein. The data contain around 670,000 distinct CDR3 sequences, roughly 14% of them singletons. V gene TRBV20-1 combines with J gene TRBJ2-1; 9 nucleotides align to TRBD2. This specimen consisted of PBMCs, obtained before TCRalphabeta/CD19-depleted stem cell transplant. The receptor was derived from a girl aged 2 to 9 with congenital amegakaryocytic thrombocytopenia, due to receive a stem cell transplant. CDR3 residues: CSASSHWASGKNYNEQFF. CDR3 in DNA: TGCAGTGCTAGTTCCCACTGGGCTAGCGGGAAGAACTACAATGAGCAGTTCTTC.